The rows below give T cell receptor beta chains drawn from one sample of a study of blood T cell repertoires in COVID-19. TCRdb's copy holds only in-frame clones and misses some; the assay was immunoSEQ multiplex PCR. The table includes roughly 100,000 clones, more than 75% detected once. Sequencing was done on a sample of peripheral blood. All receptors derive from a human donor in a cohort sampled during active COVID-19. Each CDR3 is given with its conserved first and last residue. The D gene is left open where the match is weak. Only some rows state a clone size, as once, few, many or a class for expanded clones.

TRBJ2-2 NA NA TRBV30 TGTGCCACCGGAGGTACCGGGGAGCTGTTTTTT CATGGTGELFF
TRBJ2-1 NA NA TRBV27 TGTGCCAGCAATTACCCAGGGAATGAGCAGTTCTTC CASNYPGNEQFF
TRBJ2-1 NA NA TRBV4-3 TGCGCCAGCAGCCATCTCTCAGGGGGGAGTTACAATGAGCAGTTCTTC CASSHLSGGSYNEQFF
TRBJ2-1 NA NA TRBV7-2 TGTGCCAGCAGCCTCCCCCCGGGGCGAAGGGGGAATGAGCAGTTCTTC CASSLPPGRRGNEQFF
TRBJ1-6 NA TRBD1 TRBV10-3 TGTGCCATCCGCCCAGACAGGGAGTATTCACCCCTCCACTTT CAIRPDREYSPLHF
TRBJ2-1 NA NA TRBV28 TGTGCCAGCGCGACCCCGGGGACCCAGGGGCGCAGTGAGCAGTTCTTC CASATPGTQGRSEQFF
TRBJ2-1 few TRBD2 TRBV11-2 TGTGCCAGCAGCTGGCTAGCGGACCCCTACAATGAGCAGTTCTTC CASSWLADPYNEQFF
TRBJ1-5 NA TRBD1 TRBV5-1 TGCGCCAGCAGCTTGAGACAGGGGGCTCAGCCCCAGCATTTT CASSLRQGAQPQHF
TRBJ1-3 NA NA TRBV11-2 TGTGCCAGCAGCTTAGGACAGTCTGGAAACACCATATATTTT CASSLGQSGNTIYF
TRBJ1-4 NA NA TRBV5-1 TGCGCCAGCAGAGAGGAGCCGAGTGAAAAACTGTTTTTT CASREEPSEKLFF
TRBJ2-6 NA NA TRBV6-9 TGTGCAACTCAGGGGAGGGCTGGGGCCAACGTCCTGACTTTC CATQGRAGANVLTF
TRBJ1-3 NA TRBD1 TRBV19 TGTGCCAGTAGAAATCCGGGACAGGGGGTGACTGGAAACACCATATATTTT CASRNPGQGVTGNTIYF
TRBJ2-4 NA NA TRBV10-3 TGTGCCATCAGCCCAACGGGTAGTAGTAGAAACATTCAGTACTTC CAISPTGSSRNIQYF
TRBJ2-7 NA TRBD1 TRBV14 TGTGCCAGCAGCCTTGACAGGGGGCTTTACGAGCAGTACTTC CASSLDRGLYEQYF
TRBJ2-2 NA NA TRBV4-2 TGTGCCAGCAGCCAAGATAAGTGGAGCGGGGAGCTGTTTTTT CASSQDKWSGELFF
TRBJ2-1 NA TRBD1 TRBV5-1 TGCGCCAGCAGCTATTTGACGGACAGGGCCAAATACAATGAGCAGTTCTTC CASSYLTDRAKYNEQFF
TRBJ2-1 NA TRBD2 TRBV9 TGTGCCAGCAGCCCTGGGGGACTAGCTTCAAATGAGCAGTTCTTC CASSPGGLASNEQFF